This T cell receptor beta chain was obtained from a study of blood T cell repertoires in COVID-19. The data were produced by immunoSEQ multiplex PCR, yet TCRdb's version contains in-frame clones alone and is incomplete. This sample yields roughly 350,000 clones, of which more than 90% are seen a single time; 15% to 20% belongs to the top ten. The CDR3 covers 18 residues. The germline V and J ends were trimmed by 5 bases and 2 bases, with 23 bases remaining between them. CDR1 is MNHEY, CDR2 SMNVEV, per germline (reference sequence). This TCR came from a woman in her 30s who had recovered from COVID-19. Sequenced material: PBMCs or T cells enriched from blood (not recorded which). The J gene is TRBJ2-3, the V gene TRBV27, with D possibly matching TRBD2 (6 bases). The CDR3 DNA is TGTGCCAGCAGTGGGGGGACGCGGACCTCTCTTATCACAGATACGCAGTATTTT. Translating it yields CASSGGTRTSLITDTQYF.